A single sample gave rise to the 26 T cell receptor beta chains below, sequenced in a study of blood T cells in healthy people across ages. A J-beta primer mix and a sample-barcoded 5' primer were used in a second PCR of roughly 7 to 12 cycles. Each CDR3 protein gets one entry after TCRdb re-called the 5' RACE reads with MiXCR. Among more than 650,000 distinct CDR3 sequences, about 53% were seen once, and the ten largest hold roughly two fifths. Material for sequencing was blood. The source is a man older than 75 in good health.

The V and J genes are TRBV9 and TRBJ2-7; 8 positions match TRBD1. The germline gives CDR1 SGDLS, CDR2 YYNGEE. The J segment lost 2 bases and the V segment lost 0 bases, leaving 4 bases of the junction unmatched. The CDR3 runs 15 residues. CDR3 sequence reads: CASSVATGGPYEQYF. The CDR3 bases are TGTGCCAGCAGCGTAGCAACAGGGGGGCCCTACGAGCAGTACTTC.

This clonotype was observed a few times. DNA for the CDR3: TGCAGCGCGGAAAGGGGGGCAGATACGCAGTATTTT. Amino acids: CSAERGADTQYF. The rearrangement uses TRBV29-1 and TRBJ2-3; TRBD1 or TRBD2 may be the D gene (6 bases each). V was trimmed by 7 bases and J by 4 bases, leaving 12 bases between them. Germline CDR1 and CDR2: SQVTM and ANQGSEA. This CDR3 is 12 amino acids long.

Comments on this clonotype: Germline and junction disagree at one end, which may indicate a read error. The chain links TRBV4-2 to TRBJ1-2; D ambiguous. CDR1 is LGHNA, CDR2 YNFKEQ, per germline. The CDR3 is made up of 17 amino acids. CDR3 sequence (DNA): TGTGCCAGCAGCCAAGTTCCCGGACGGATGATTGACTATGACTACACCTTC. It translates to CASSQVPGRMIDYDYTF.

Written as DNA, the CDR3 is TGCGCCAGCAGCTTCAGCGGGAGCAATGAGCAGTTCTTC. It codes for CASSFSGSNEQFF. The chain employs TRBV5-1 and TRBJ2-1; 8 bases line up with TRBD2. Germline V gene sequence: CDR1 SGHRS, CDR2 YFSETQ. The CDR3 sequence is 13 residues long. Germline trimming cut 2 bases from V and 6 bases from J; bases unmatched to any gene: 1.

J is TRBJ2-5 and V is TRBV7-2, with 9 bases fitting TRBD2. The ends lost 6 bases at V and 1 base at J; junction bases unmatched: 6. Germline V gene lookup returns CDR1 SGHTA and CDR2 FQGNSA. This CDR3 is built from 15 residues. Here the CDR3 reads CASRLSGRFQETQYF. The CDR3 DNA follows: TGTGCCAGCAGGTTAAGCGGGAGGTTCCAAGAGACCCAGTACTTC.

The chain recombines TRBV6-1 with TRBJ1-2, with 7 bases lining up with TRBD1. Germline CDR1 MNHNS, CDR2 SASEGT. This CDR3 region has 13 residues. With 6 bases clipped from V and 7 bases from J, the junction kept 8 bases outside the gene matches. The CDR3 spells CASRPGQAGGYTF. The CDR3 nucleotides read TGTGCCAGCAGACCAGGACAGGCGGGTGGCTACACCTTC.

Details on this clonotype: The junction and the germline gene differ at one end; a read error may be behind it. The chain joins TRBV11-2 to TRBJ1-2; 7 bases map to TRBD1. Germline V gene sequence: CDR1 SGHAT, CDR2 FQNNGV. The CDR3 extends over 13 amino acids. The CDR3 DNA reads TGTGCTAGCAGCCTGGACAGGATCTATGGCTACACCTTC. Protein product: CASSLDRIYGYTF.

A note on this clonotype: The junction departs from germline at one end; a sequencing error may be responsible. V gene TRBV3-1 combines with J gene TRBJ2-4, with TRBD2 identical over 7 bases. In germline, CDR1 is LGHDT, CDR2 YNNKEL (reference sequence). The CDR3 consists of 15 residues. CDR3 sequence reads: CANSPPGGSKNIQYF. The CDR3 DNA follows: TGTGCCAACAGCCCTCCCGGGGGGAGCAAAAACATTCAGTACTTC.

This clonotype was counted a few times. The rearrangement links TRBV7-2 to TRBJ1-1; D uncertain. V gave up 2 bases and J gave up 1 base, with 5 bases separating them. The germline CDR1 and CDR2 sequences are SGHTA and FQGNSA. The CDR3 runs 13 residues. This chain's CDR3 is CASSLPGNTEAFF. In nucleotides, the CDR3 is TGTGCCAGCAGCTTACCGGGGAACACTGAAGCTTTCTTT.

The sample holds a few counts of this clonotype. The rearrangement joins TRBV7-3 to TRBJ2-3; 11 nucleotides line up with TRBD1. V was clipped by 5 bases and J by 8 bases; unmatched bases: 9. This CDR3 region has 15 residues. CDR1 is SGHTA and CDR2 is FQGTGA in the germline V gene. The DNA for the CDR3 is TGTGCCAGCAGCGCAGGACAGGGGGCTGGAGTTACGCAGTATTTT. Translating it yields CASSAGQGAGVTQYF.

This sequence joins TRBV2 and TRBJ2-1; TRBD2 matches at 11 bases. The V and J ends lost 7 bases and 7 bases, in that order; junction bases with no gene match: 3. The CDR3 consists of 13 residues. The germline V gene has CDR1 SNHLY and CDR2 FYNNEI. As DNA, the CDR3 is TGTGCCAGCATAGCGGGAGGGGGGAATGAGCAGTTCTTC. Translating it yields CASIAGGGNEQFF.

CDR3 amino acids: CASSFFQTRGSSYNEQFF. CDR3 in DNA: TGTGCCAGCAGTTTCTTCCAAACCAGGGGAAGCTCCTACAATGAGCAGTTCTTC. The V call is TRBV27, the J call TRBJ2-1, with D possibly TRBD1 on 6 matching bases. Trimming took 3 bases from V and 0 from J, leaving 18 bases between them. The germline V gene encodes CDR1 MNHEY and CDR2 SMNVEV (reference sequence). This CDR3 comprises 18 residues.

V usage is TRBV5-6 and J usage is TRBJ2-3; D possibly corresponds to TRBD2 (6 bases). CDR3 length: 14 residues. Germline assignment: CDR1 SGHDT and CDR2 YYEEEE. V lost 4 bases, J lost 14 bases, and 23 bases lay in between. CDR3 bases: TGTGCCAGCAGCGCTCAGACGTGGGGGGATAACGCGTATTTT. It translates to CASSAQTWGDNAYF.

The gene calls are TRBV18 and TRBJ2-3, with D perhaps matching TRBD1 (5 bases). CDR3 length: 15 amino acids. V lost 4 bases to trimming and J lost 0 bases, with 11 bases between them. Germline V CDR1 and CDR2: KGHSH, LQKENI. The CDR3 DNA is TGTGCCAGCTCACAACTGGGGCTAAGCACAGATACGCAGTATTTT. Protein: CASSQLGLSTDTQYF.

The chain joins TRBV6-4 to TRBJ1-2; a weak D match, TRBD1 (6 bases). The CDR3 totals 14 residues. Germline CDR1 reads MRHNA; CDR2 reads SNTAGT. With 0 bases removed from V and 4 bases from J, the gap between germline ends came to 9 bases. The CDR3 sequence is CASSDSNRAYGYTF. DNA for the CDR3: TGTGCCAGCAGTGACTCCAACAGGGCCTATGGCTACACCTTC.

This clonotype was counted between two and nine times. This sequence joins TRBV20-1 and TRBJ2-3, with TRBD2 matching over 9 bases. V trimming: 5 bases; J trimming: 1 base; junction bases outside the gene matches: 7. Germline V gives CDR1 DFQATT, CDR2 SNEGSKA (reference sequence). The CDR3 spans 15 residues. The CDR3 DNA reads as TGCAGTGCTCGCACGGGCGGGAGGGGCACAGATACGCAGTATTTT. Translating gives CSARTGGRGTDTQYF.

This clonotype was detected only a few times. CDR3 nucleotide sequence: TGTGCCAGCAGTAAGAGCGGAGTCTCCTACGAGCAGTACTTC. Translating it yields CASSKSGVSYEQYF. J is TRBJ2-7 and V is TRBV7-2; weak D call: TRBD2 (5 bases). Germline CDR1 and CDR2: SGHTA and FQGNSA. The V end lost 6 bases, the J end lost 0 bases, and 12 bases lay between the germline ends. This CDR3 is built from 14 residues. Using reference TRBV7-2 and TRBJ2-7 for the parts outside the CDR3, the full variable domain is GAGVSQSPSNKVTEKGKDVELRCDPISGHTALYWYRQSLGQGLEFLIYFQGNSAPDKSGLPSDRFSAERTGGSVSTLTIQRTQQEDSAVYLCASSKSGVSYEQYFGPGTRLTVT.

The sample holds a few counts of this clonotype. At one boundary the junction diverges from the germline segment, which might be a read error. This chain uses TRBV28 with TRBJ2-5, with D possibly matching TRBD1 (5 bases). CDR3 size: 15 residues. Germline loops: CDR1 MDHEN, CDR2 SYDVKM. The CDR3 region has the DNA TGTGCCAGCAGTCCAGGACACAACTACCAGGAGACCCAGTACTTC. This translates into CASSPGHNYQETQYF.

As for this clonotype: A read error may account for a junction end that differs from germline. The chain combines TRBV29-1 with TRBJ1-4; 7 bases are shared with TRBD1. The CDR3 runs to 15 residues. Germline lookup yields CDR1 SQVTM and CDR2 ANQGSEA. CDR3 protein: CSVEERAQGGEKVFF. The CDR3 coding sequence is TGCAGCGTTGAAGAGAGGGCGCAGGGGGGGGAAAAAGTGTTTTTT.

The chain has TRBV28 and TRBJ2-3; 14 positions agree with TRBD2. With V trimmed by 6 bases and J by 1 base, 9 bases remained unmatched. The CDR3 totals 18 residues. CDR1 is MDHEN and CDR2 is SYDVKM in the germline V gene. CDR3 coding DNA: TGTGCCAGCAGCTCACGGACTAGCGGGAGGTTCGGCACAGATACGCAGTATTTT. It specifies CASSSRTSGRFGTDTQYF.

The gene calls are TRBV12-3 or TRBV12-4 and TRBJ2-5; TRBD2 aligns across 9 bases. V gave up 1 base and J gave up 2 bases; unmatched junction bases: 8. CDR3 length: 17 residues. CDR3 region: CASSLGHLLAGQETQYF. In nucleotides, the CDR3 is TGTGCCAGCAGTTTAGGACACCTCCTAGCGGGGCAAGAGACCCAGTACTTC.

This clonotype was counted many times. V gene TRBV5-1 combines with J gene TRBJ2-5; D may be TRBD1 (7 bases). V was shortened by 0 bases and J by 2 bases, with 11 bases between the two germline ends. Germline V gene data show CDR1 as SGHRS and CDR2 as YFSETQ. The CDR3 has 15 residues. CDR3 coding DNA: TGCGCCAGCAGCTTGGCCGGGGGACAGCAAGAGACCCAGTACTTC. Translating it yields CASSLAGGQQETQYF.

This clonotype was observed a few times. This rearrangement joins TRBV25-1 to TRBJ1-2; 11 positions agree with TRBD1. The CDR3 is made up of 15 amino acids. Germline V CDR1 and CDR2: MGHDK, SYGVNS. Trimming removed 7 bases from V and 4 bases from J; junction bases left unmatched: 8. CDR3 in amino acids: CASNPDRGPGYGYTF. Written as DNA, the CDR3 is TGTGCCAGCAATCCGGACAGGGGGCCTGGCTATGGCTACACCTTC.

The V and J genes are TRBV30 and TRBJ1-2; TRBD1 matches at 7 bases. Germline values: CDR1 GTSNPN, CDR2 SVGIG (reference sequence). The J segment lost 6 bases and the V segment lost 8 bases, leaving 12 bases of the junction unmatched. The CDR3 has 13 residues. CDR3 residues: CARTTGTVDGYTF. The CDR3 DNA reads TGTGCCCGCACAACAGGGACAGTGGATGGCTACACCTTC.

A word on this clonotype: Its ends do not fully match the called genes, so a read error is possible. The CDR3 sequence is CASSQEGTGRSETQYF. The CDR3 coding sequence is TGTGCCAGCAGCCAAGAGGGGACGGGACGGTCAGAGACGCAGTATTTT. The chain recombines TRBV3-1 with TRBJ2-3; D might be TRBD1 or TRBD2, each matching 5 bases. Germline V gene data show CDR1 as LGHDT and CDR2 as YNNKEL (reference sequence). This CDR3 is 16 amino acids long.

The genes are TRBV28 and TRBJ2-7; 7 nucleotides line up with TRBD1. Germline lookup yields CDR1 MDHEN and CDR2 SYDVKM. The CDR3 extends over 16 amino acids. The V and J ends lost 6 bases and 0 bases, in that order; junction bases with no gene match: 11. For the CDR3, the DNA is TGTGCCAGCAGCTCCACAGGGGCCCTAAGCTCCTACGAGCAGTACTTC. This translates into CASSSTGALSSYEQYF. Variable domain in full (rest from reference TRBV28 and TRBJ2-7): DVKVTQSSRYLVKRTGEKVFLECVQDMDHENMFWYRQDPGLGLRLIYFSYDVKMKEKGDIPEGYSVSREKKERFSLILESASTNQTSMYLCASSSTGALSSYEQYFGPGTRLTVT.